Included here is one TCR beta chain sequence, with context. What antigen it recognizes has not been identified. No much larger clonotype is one base removed from it; base qualities were not supplied. This entry is derived from a study of cytomegalovirus exposure and HLA in healthy donors (dated by TCRdb to 2016 to 2017). Regarding the study in general: In an earlier analysis of under 750 of the donors, 250 to 350 Gb of sequence data and 100 million or so unique TCR beta sequences from about 190 million T cells were reported. Because of strong linkage in the cohort, 4 to 6 DR-DQ haplotypes were treated as single units for association and clustering. A later analysis re-examined previously published TCR beta repertoires from 500 to 700 donors and added high-resolution HLA genotyping to investigate patterns of TCR occurrence. A later genetic analysis took genome-wide SNP genotypes for about 65% of the 666 donors and used that subset as a discovery cohort. The genetic ancestry cluster associated with self-reported Caucasian donors included approximately 85% of the 300 to 450 genotyped donors. An early release that covered about 600 HLA-typed donors contained approximately 300 gigabases of sequencing data and 85 million to 100 million unique TCR sequences. An earlier analysis of approximately 640 of the donors applied high-throughput TCR beta sequencing to assess whether each TCR beta V gene segment acted as functional or pseudogenic. Rather than drawing on any new phenotypic data, the later analysis identified candidate immune exposures from TCR beta sequences and the way those sequences occurred across donors. Among under 450 genotyped donors of the cohort, an average of approximately 240,000 unique TCR beta nucleotide sequences were sequenced per donor, roughly a sixth of them non-productive. Both class I and class II loci were covered by HLA typing, at four-digit resolution. Using immunosequencing, the study profiled T cell repertoires from some 670 subjects and related those repertoires to cytomegalovirus serostatus. Besides the first cohort of around 670 subjects, a separate validation cohort made up of 120 or so different subjects was used. All discovery cohort repertoires had been generated using a single sequencing platform. Typing coverage differed by locus: A, B, C, DRB1 and DQB1 were typed in roughly 620-630 donors, DQA1 in 522, DPA1 in 600 to 610, and DPB1 in just under 480. High-throughput TCR immunosequencing, statistical association of individual TCRs with disease status, and machine learning were combined to predict cytomegalovirus infection status. Donor age, sex, ethnicity and CMV serostatus were compiled alongside the repertoire data. The study was designed to test whether signatures of past pathogen exposure could be identified by cataloging public T cell receptors. Broad study findings and their caveats: In a later analysis, some 17,000 TCR beta sequences were associated with specific HLA alleles at a false discovery rate of 0.05. A further reported finding was that TCR beta sequences accurately predicted the HLA-A and HLA-B alleles for most subjects in the first cohort. Because HLA typing was unavailable for some donors at each locus, only the typed subset was used in association tests. It was suggested by the authors that the approach could potentially be generalized to other disease states and immunological phenotypes. Sequencing depth was assumed to be roughly uniform across donors in the presence/absence analyses, though that assumption may not hold. In a later analysis, most CMV-associated TCR beta chains were found to appear HLA-restricted, with HLA associations seemingly driven largely by CMV exposure. A few of the identified cytomegalovirus-associated TCR beta chains were confirmed in vitro to be specific for cytomegalovirus antigens. An association between a missense DCLRE1C variant and V-gene and J-gene trimming of TCR beta chains was found in a later genetic analysis and replicated in an independent cohort. Immune exposure information for the cohort was limited to CMV serostatus. Because the 87-base-pair reads could not distinguish some IMGT-functional V segments, including TRBV6-2 and TRBV6-3, those segments were excluded. In a later analysis, TCR association rates were found to vary across HLA loci, with the most associated TCRs seen for DRB1 alleles and the fewest for HLA-C alleles. In an earlier analysis of approximately 590 of the donors, most TCR beta V segments appeared in productive rearrangements about 87% or about 30% of the time, broadly matching IMGT annotations. According to a later genetic analysis, donors in an Asian-associated ancestry cluster had fewer N-insertions in productive TCRs than the approximately 630-donor mean. A group of highly shared sequence variants was considered likely to be a technical artifact of the sequencing pipeline. About 15 rarely observed V segments, including chromosome 9 orphons, were excluded from the earlier analysis of some 590 of the donors because counts were too low. In this cohort, only TCR beta chains were sequenced, and detectable features were limited by the absence of alpha or paired-chain data. A total of roughly 160 TCR beta chains were listed by the study as associated with cytomegalovirus. A later analysis reported that several top co-occurrence clusters appeared linked to parvovirus B19, influenza, CMV and Epstein-Barr virus. Linkage disequilibrium might explain the correlated functional status among segregating V segments, but an unknown experimental factor could not be ruled out. The classifier was reported to diagnose cytomegalovirus status with high specificity and sensitivity in both the original and validation cohorts. While some public TCRs were present in many individuals, most TCR sequences turned up only very rarely across donors. When HLA alleles, especially DR and DQ, strongly co-occurred, TCR associations were difficult to assign to individual alleles. In a later analysis, HLA-associated TCR beta chains showed more clonal expansion and lower generation probabilities than non-associated chains that were equally common.

The cohort was made up of about 670 healthy bone marrow donors. At the time of sampling, every cohort member was nominally healthy, though immune exposures that went unrecorded were likely present. The donor tested CMV seronegative, placing the donor among the 350 to 400 seronegative members of the cohort. A peripheral blood sample was collected from each donor, and TCR beta sequencing was performed on peripheral blood mononuclear cells. Genomic DNA extraction from the blood cell samples was performed with the Qiagen DNeasy Blood Extraction Kit. Receptor amplification or capture employed the immunoSEQ multiplex PCR assay. For the multiplex PCR, a mixture combining 60 forward primers for TCR Vbeta segments and 13 reverse primers for TCR Jbeta segments was used. The CDR3 region of rearranged TCR beta genes was amplified from genomic DNA by a multiplex PCR assay. The amplified TCR beta libraries were sequenced on the Illumina HiSeq System as 87-base-pair reads. Regarding the original processing steps: A later analysis counted around 72 million unique TCR beta chains across the 640 or so repertoires, and some 12 million of these chains were shared by at least two donors. Raw reads were error-corrected and collapsed into unique sequences with a nearest-neighbor algorithm that merged closely related sequences to remove PCR and sequencing errors. Alignment of CDR3 sequences to IMGT reference sequences was used to assign V, D and J gene segments. For a sequence to be retained, a match of at least six nucleotides to both a V gene segment and a J gene segment was required. Rearrangements were called productive when the CDR3 lacked stop codons and stayed in frame with V and J; all others were non-productive. Following IMGT convention, CDR3 was defined as the stretch from the second conserved V-encoded cysteine to the conserved J-encoded phenylalanine. The earlier analysis of 450 to 750 of the donors excluded any sequence lacking an unambiguous match to a single V gene segment. An earlier analysis of almost 600 of the donors classified V segments as functional when productive rearrangements were above 56.7% and as segregating when the standard deviation between donors was above 5%. A statistical classification framework was developed to diagnose cytomegalovirus status using the catalog of TCR beta chain sequences. A later analysis assigned V and J genes by comparing TCR nucleotide sequences with IMGT/GENE-DB human TR gene sequences. Using the TCRdist pipeline, a later analysis assigned CDR3 sequences along with most-parsimonious VDJ recombination scenarios. In a later analysis, every TCR beta chain was defined by the combination of its CDR3 amino acid sequence and its V-gene family, and reads without a unique V-gene family were dropped. To address suspected cross-contamination and a sequencing artifact, a later analysis removed approximately 600 highly shared, low-generation-probability nucleotide sequences. A later analysis calculated a clonal expansion index for each public chain from normalized within-repertoire ranks of inferred template counts. A later analysis computed generation probabilities with a VDJ recombination model fitted to out-of-frame rearrangements, and checked the results against IGoR. Hypergeometric tests were used in a later analysis to score TCR-TCR, TCR-HLA and TCR-CMV co-occurrence, with a repertoire-size bias correction applied to the TCR pairs. A later analysis estimated false discovery rates by permuting HLA or CMV assignments 20 times. In a later analysis, co-occurring TCRs were grouped using DBSCAN, and TCRdist sequence similarity was added for clustering within HLA-allele-positive subsets. Co-occurrence clustering excluded repertoires with fewer than 30,000 or more than 120,000 public chains, plus five with anomalous nucleotide sharing. The source is immuneACCESS, and TCRdb retained only in-frame sequences with V and J called. Part of the clones is not carried over; for the studies checked, unresolved V genes explain less than half of this, and the remainder is unexplained. V and J calls plus clone size are reproduced from that table; the DNA served to infer D and trimming. A total of approximately 90,000 clones appear in this sample, roughly 75% of them only once. 2.2% of the sample rests with the top ten.

Trimming removed 3 bases from V and 3 bases from J; the gene matches leave 11 bases unexplained. The CDR1 and CDR2 encoded by the germline V gene (reference sequence) are GTSNPN and SVGIG. Counted from cysteine to phenylalanine, this CDR3 has 17 amino acids. Here the CDR3 DNA is all that survives: 51 bases in frame from base 1. The sequence derives from a man aged 35 to 55 in good health and CMV-seronegative. Sequenced: PBMCs. The sequence is built from TRBV30 and TRBJ1-5; 10 bases in between match TRBD1. The DNA is TGTGCCTGGAGCGGAGGGCTGGGGACAGGGGTCAATCAGCCCCAGCATTTT. It translates as CAWSGGLGTGVNQPQHF.